This TCR beta chain derives from a study of Ad26.COV2.S vaccination and SARS-CoV-2 variants. Study in general: Intramuscular Ad26.COV2.S at 5x10^10 or 1x10^11 viral particles. General study points: Vaccine and placebo recipients had comparable breadth of non-spike TCRs.

Germline CDR1 is MDHEN and CDR2 is SYDVKM. This CDR3 is 15 amino acids long. Trimming shortened V by 3 bases and J by 4 bases, and 14 bases separated the two germline ends. As to treatment: some 20 received Ad26.COV2.S at low or high dose, single or two shots; about 5 received placebo; per-sample allocation not given. Day 63 after the first injection of vaccine or placebo was the sampling time. Adults aged 18-55 years in Boston included the donor. Profiled with immunoSEQ multiplex PCR; TCRdb holds only in-frame clones, not every one. The sample has roughly 460,000 clones, roughly 87% seen once; the top ten hold over 1.5%. Comments on this clone: What it binds is not known.

Sequenced here: peripheral blood, sampled in a trial of Ad26.COV2.S vaccine versus placebo. This chain connects TRBV28 to TRBJ2-3, with D perhaps matching TRBD2 (6 bases). This TCR was recovered from a person between 18 and 65 years old who received the Ad26.COV2.S COVID-19 vaccine or a placebo. This CDR3 is CASSFGGALADTQYF. CDR3 sequence (DNA): TGTGCCAGCAGTTTCGGGGGAGCTCTTGCAGATACGCAGTATTTT. The entire variable domain, with the rest obtained from reference TRBV28 and TRBJ2-3, is as follows: DVKVTQSSRYLVKRTGEKVFLECVQDMDHENMFWYRQDPGLGLRLIYFSYDVKMKEKGDIPEGYSVSREKKERFSLILESASTNQTSMYLCASSFGGALADTQYFGPGTRLTVL.